The source of this T cell receptor (beta chain) is a study of post-analysis software for immune sequencing data. General observations from the study: Clustering by F measure revealed strong co-clustering among samples prepared together in one batch. Compared against controls, patients with multiple sclerosis displayed significantly lower normalized Chao1 diversity.

For this clonotype: Its antigen is still unknown.

cDNA libraries for TCR beta contained unique molecular identifiers. A single record per CDR3 protein comes from TCRdb applying MiXCR to the PCR reads. The data hold around 710,000 distinct CDR3 sequences, with approximately 44% observed a single time. The TCR originated in a girl aged 5-17 years with multiple sclerosis. The sequencing input was blood.

The CDR3 nucleotides are TGTGCCAGCAGCCCCACACCAAGGTTGAGCACCGGGGAGCTGTTTTTT. It specifies CASSPTPRLSTGELFF. This sequence joins TRBV7-9 and TRBJ2-2; D not resolved. CDR3 length: 16 residues. Deletions cut 5 bases from V and 4 bases from J, with 17 bases between. The germline V gene encodes CDR1 SEHNR and CDR2 FQNEAQ (reference sequence).